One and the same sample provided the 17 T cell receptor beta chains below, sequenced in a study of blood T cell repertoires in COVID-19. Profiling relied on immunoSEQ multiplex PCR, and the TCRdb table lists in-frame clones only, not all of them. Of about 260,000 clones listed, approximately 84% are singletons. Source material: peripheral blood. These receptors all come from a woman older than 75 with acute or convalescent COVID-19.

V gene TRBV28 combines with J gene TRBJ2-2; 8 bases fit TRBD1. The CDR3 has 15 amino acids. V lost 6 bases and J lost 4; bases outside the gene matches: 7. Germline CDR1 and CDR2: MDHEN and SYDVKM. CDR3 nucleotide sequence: TGTGCCAGCAGCAGTACAGGGGGTGGCACCGGGGAGCTGTTTTTT. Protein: CASSSTGGGTGELFF. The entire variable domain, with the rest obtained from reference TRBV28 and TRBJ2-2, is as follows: DVKVTQSSRYLVKRTGEKVFLECVQDMDHENMFWYRQDPGLGLRLIYFSYDVKMKEKGDIPEGYSVSREKKERFSLILESASTNQTSMYLCASSSTGGGTGELFFGEGSRLTVL.

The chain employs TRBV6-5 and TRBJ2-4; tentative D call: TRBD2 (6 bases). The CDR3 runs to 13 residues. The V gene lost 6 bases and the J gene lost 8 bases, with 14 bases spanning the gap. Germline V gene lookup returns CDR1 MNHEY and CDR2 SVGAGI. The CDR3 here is CASSANGRHIQYF. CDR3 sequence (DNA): TGTGCCAGCAGCGCTAACGGGAGACACATTCAGTACTTC.

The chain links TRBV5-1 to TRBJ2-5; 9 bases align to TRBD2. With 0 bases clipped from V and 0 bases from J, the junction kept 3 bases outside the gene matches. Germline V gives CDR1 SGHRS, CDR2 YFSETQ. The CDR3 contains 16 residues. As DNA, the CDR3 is TGCGCCAGCAGCTTGGCTGGGACTAGCAACCAAGAGACCCAGTACTTC. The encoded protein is CASSLAGTSNQETQYF.

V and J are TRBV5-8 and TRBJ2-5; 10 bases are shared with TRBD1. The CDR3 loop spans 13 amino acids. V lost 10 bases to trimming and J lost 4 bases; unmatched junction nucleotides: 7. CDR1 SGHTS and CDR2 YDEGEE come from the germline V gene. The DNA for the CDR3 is TGTGCCGGAAGACAGGGGGCGGGAGAGACCCAGTACTTC. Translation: CAGRQGAGETQYF.

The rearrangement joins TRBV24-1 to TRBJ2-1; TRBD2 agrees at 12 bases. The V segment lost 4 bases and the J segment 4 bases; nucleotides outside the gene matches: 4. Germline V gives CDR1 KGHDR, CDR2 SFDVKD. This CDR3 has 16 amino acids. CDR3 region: CATSDPGTSGYNEQFF. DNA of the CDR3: TGTGCCACCAGTGACCCCGGGACTAGCGGGTACAATGAGCAGTTCTTC.

The CDR3 sequence is CASSPRDRAMNTEAFF. CDR3 DNA sequence: TGTGCCAGCAGCCCCCGGGACAGAGCTATGAACACTGAAGCTTTCTTT. The chain employs TRBV7-2 and TRBJ1-1, with 7 bases lining up with TRBD1. The junction had 9 bases not matched to a gene; V was cut back by 5 bases and J by 0 bases. Germline assignment: CDR1 SGHTA and CDR2 FQGNSA. This CDR3 spans 16 amino acids.

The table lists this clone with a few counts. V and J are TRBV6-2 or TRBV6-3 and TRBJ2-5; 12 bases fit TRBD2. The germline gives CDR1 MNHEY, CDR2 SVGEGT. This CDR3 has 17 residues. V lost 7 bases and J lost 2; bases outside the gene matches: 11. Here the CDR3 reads CASTPFRTSGAQETQYF. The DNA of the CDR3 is TGTGCCAGCACCCCATTTAGGACTAGCGGGGCGCAAGAGACCCAGTACTTC.

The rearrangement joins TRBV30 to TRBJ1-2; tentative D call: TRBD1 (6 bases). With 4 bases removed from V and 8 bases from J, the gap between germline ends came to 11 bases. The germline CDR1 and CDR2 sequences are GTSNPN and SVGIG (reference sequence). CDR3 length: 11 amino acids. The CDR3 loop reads CAWTKRGGYTF. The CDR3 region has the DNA TGTGCCTGGACTAAAAGGGGGGGCTACACCTTC.

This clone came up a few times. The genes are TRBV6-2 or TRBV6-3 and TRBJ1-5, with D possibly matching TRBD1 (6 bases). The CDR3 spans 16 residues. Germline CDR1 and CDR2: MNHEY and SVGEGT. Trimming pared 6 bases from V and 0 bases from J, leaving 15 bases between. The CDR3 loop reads CASSPGQMTSNQPQHF. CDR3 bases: TGTGCCAGCAGCCCAGGACAGATGACTAGCAATCAGCCCCAGCATTTT.

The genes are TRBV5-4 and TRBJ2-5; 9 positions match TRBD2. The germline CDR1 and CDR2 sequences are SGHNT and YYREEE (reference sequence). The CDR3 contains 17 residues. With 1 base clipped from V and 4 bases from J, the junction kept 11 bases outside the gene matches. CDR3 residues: CASSLISLAGRGETQYF. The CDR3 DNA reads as TGTGCCAGCAGCTTGATTTCCCTAGCGGGGAGGGGAGAGACCCAGTACTTC.

The CDR3 loop is CAWSVLEGKSPLHF. The DNA of the CDR3 is TGTGCCTGGAGTGTACTGGAGGGAAAATCACCCCTCCACTTT. This chain uses TRBV30 with TRBJ1-6; D is unclear. The CDR3 loop spans 14 amino acids. Trimming removed 0 bases from V and 10 bases from J, with 13 bases in between. Germline CDR1 and CDR2: GTSNPN and SVGIG (reference sequence).

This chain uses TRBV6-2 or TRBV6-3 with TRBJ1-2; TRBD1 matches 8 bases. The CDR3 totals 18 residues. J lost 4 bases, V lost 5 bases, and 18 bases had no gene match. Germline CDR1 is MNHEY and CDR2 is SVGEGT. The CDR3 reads CASSRNREGQGLSYGYTF. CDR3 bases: TGTGCCAGCAGTCGGAACCGGGAAGGACAGGGACTATCCTATGGCTACACCTTC.

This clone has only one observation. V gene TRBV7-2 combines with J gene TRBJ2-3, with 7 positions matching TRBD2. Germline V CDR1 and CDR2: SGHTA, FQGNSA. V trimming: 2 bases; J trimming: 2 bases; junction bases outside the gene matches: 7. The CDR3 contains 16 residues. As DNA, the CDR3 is TGTGCCAGCAGCTTAAGAGTCGCGGGAGTCACAGATACGCAGTATTTT. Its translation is CASSLRVAGVTDTQYF.

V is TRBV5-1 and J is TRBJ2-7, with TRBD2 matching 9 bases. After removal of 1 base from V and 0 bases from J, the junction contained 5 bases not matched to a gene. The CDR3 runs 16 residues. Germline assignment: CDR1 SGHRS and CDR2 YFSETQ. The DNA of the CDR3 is TGCGCCAGCAGCTTGTCCAGCGGGGGGAGCTCCTACGAGCAGTACTTC. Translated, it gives CASSLSSGGSSYEQYF. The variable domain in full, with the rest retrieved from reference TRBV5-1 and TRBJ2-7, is KAGVTQTPRYLIKTRGQQVTLSCSPISGHRSVSWYQQTPGQGLQFLFEYFSETQRNKGNFPGRFSGRQFSNSRSEMNVSTLELGDSALYLCASSLSSGGSSYEQYFGPGTRLTVT.

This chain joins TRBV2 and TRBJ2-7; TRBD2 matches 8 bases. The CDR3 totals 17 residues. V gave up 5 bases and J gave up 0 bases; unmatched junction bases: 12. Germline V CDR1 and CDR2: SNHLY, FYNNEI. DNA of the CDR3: TGTGCCAGCAGTCCTGGACTAGCCGTAGACAGCTCCTACGAGCAGTACTTC. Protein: CASSPGLAVDSSYEQYF.

CDR3 DNA: TGCGCCAGCAGCCGTAGACAGGGGGGGTCGTATGGCTACACCTTC. It encodes CASSRRQGGSYGYTF. This rearrangement joins TRBV4-1 to TRBJ1-2, with TRBD1 matching 9 bases. V gave up 4 bases and J gave up 5 bases; unmatched junction bases: 8. The germline CDR1 and CDR2 sequences are MGHRA and YSYEKL. The CDR3 has 15 residues.

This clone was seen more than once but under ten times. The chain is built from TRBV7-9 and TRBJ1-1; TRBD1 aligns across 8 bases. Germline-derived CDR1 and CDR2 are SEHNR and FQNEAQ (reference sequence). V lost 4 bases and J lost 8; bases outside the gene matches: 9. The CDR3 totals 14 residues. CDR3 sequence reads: CASSSPGTGPEAFF. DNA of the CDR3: TGTGCCAGCAGCTCCCCCGGGACAGGCCCCGAAGCTTTCTTT.